These T cell receptor beta chains were read from a single sample in a study of cytomegalovirus exposure and HLA in healthy donors. Sequencing was performed with immunoSEQ multiplex PCR; in TCRdb, only in-frame clones are kept and a portion is missing. The sample contains roughly 140,000 clones, roughly 85% of which appear only once. What was sequenced was PBMCs. The receptors stem from a male donor in good health and CMV-seronegative. Each CDR3 is given with its conserved first and last residue. Size is stated for part of the rows, as once, few or many counts, or as a class when the clone is expanded.

clone_size | v_call | cdr3_aa
. | TRBV7-9 | CASSLATGPSYEQYF
. | TRBV30 | CAWSPRSSGNTIYF
. | TRBV27 | CASSSLALTKNIQYF
once | TRBV19 | CASSDPGTGYSPLHF
. | TRBV7-8 | CASSTKGLRFTDTQYF
. | TRBV18 | CASSSVGYGYTF
. | TRBV7-9 | CASSLDRDDTEAFF
. | TRBV2 | CASSEFRGPDYGYTF
. | TRBV5-5 | CASSFRGTGAAEAFF
. | TRBV7-2 | CASSWGGNTIYF
few | TRBV7-9 | CASSLWLEGLNTEAFF
. | TRBV7-9 | CASSLVGEGHGYTF
. | TRBV4-1 | CASSPTGTVTYEQYF
. | TRBV7-2 | CASSWRPQKLGAQETQYF
. | TRBV18 | CASSPGQGTTEAFF
. | TRBV5-4 | CASSLGQVGNIQYF
. | TRBV27 | CASRDRLAGAPDTQYF
. | TRBV6-5 | CASRDRGDSGNTIYF
. | TRBV5-1 | CASSPDSTGGEGYTF
. | TRBV5-1 | CASSLDGASGSSYNEQFF
. | TRBV5-1 | CASSLMSRENNEQFF
once | TRBV19 | CASSRGQGPWETQYF
. | TRBV5-1 | CASSLGAGNTEAFF
. | TRBV19 | CASSVGGSGANVLTF
few | TRBV7-2 | CASSSRTAAYEQYF
. | TRBV2 | CASREGAGPRTDTQYF
. | TRBV9 | CASSLRSGPGTEAFF
few | TRBV4-1 | CASSRGGTGAFNEQFF
few | TRBV7-3 | CASSPISPGELFF
once | TRBV7-9 | CASSLVATGWDTQYF
. | TRBV7-9 | CASSLAPGPYEQYF
. | TRBV29-1 | CSVDGLAGDPYEQYF
. | TRBV7-2 | CASSLSRGAGYNEQFF
. | TRBV29-1 | CSVEGRLAKNIQYF
once | TRBV9 | CASSSGTHPSYEQYF
. | TRBV7-3 | CASSPGLAGHTGELFF
. | TRBV11-3 | CASSLASGTGTYEQYF
. | TRBV30 | CAWAHAGVQPQHF
. | TRBV7-2 | CASSLAGQADYGYTF
. | TRBV6-1 | CASRPGGGTNEKLFF
. | TRBV5-1 | CASSLAKAGASTDTQYF
. | TRBV10-3 | CAISGATRQDQLYGYTF
once | TRBV20-1 | CSAPQADTQYF
. | TRBV7-9 | CSSSLDAAAGTDTQYF
. | TRBV2 | CASSPRQGNEQYF
. | TRBV5-1 | CASSARGTENSPLHF
. | TRBV25-1 | CASSFGGGPGEAFF
few | TRBV7-9 | CASSSPTGVNEKLFF
. | TRBV5-8 | CASSLGRLAGTDTQYF
. | TRBV9 | CASSVIGTGRGYTF
few | TRBV9 | CASSPRPLTGPGETQYF
. | TRBV12-5 | CASGAQGTTNEKLFF